This T cell receptor (beta chain) appears in the sequencing data of a study of CD8 T cells in ankylosing spondylitis. General study results and limits: Certain motif variants had earlier been reported in reactive arthritis synovial fluid and blood. Disease-linked clones reportedly showed significant enrichment in matched ankylosing spondylitis synovial fluid. Clones linked to the disease showed a CD8+ phenotype. They occurred at relatively low frequencies in peripheral blood. Roughly 8 highly homologous variants formed a TCR beta motif that appeared characteristic of ankylosing spondylitis blood.

Quantitative 5'-RACE was performed with molecular barcodes, and it yielded the TCR beta libraries. TCRdb fed the 5' RACE reads into MiXCR, producing one record per CDR3 protein. The data contain roughly 300,000 distinct CDR3 sequences, 7.5% to 9% of them singletons. The trim removed 6 bases at V and 2 bases at J, leaving 6 bases unmatched. The CDR3 spans 15 residues. From germline, CDR1 is KGHSY and CDR2 FQNENV. This clonotype was observed many times. Its antigen is undetermined. This chain joins TRBV16 and TRBJ1-4; 7 bases fit TRBD1. Specimen: blood, either unsorted or a sorted T cell fraction (not recorded which). The receptor was isolated from a male donor with ankylosing spondylitis. As DNA, the CDR3 is TGTGCCAGCAGTCGACCGGGACAGACTAATGAAAAACTGTTTTTT. Translating gives CASSRPGQTNEKLFF.